This TCR beta chain was observed in a study of technical replicates of blood from several donors. Only in-frame clones appear in the TCRdb table, and some are missing; sequencing was by immunoSEQ multiplex PCR. Counted here are 70,000 to 95,000 clones, around 97% occurring once; the ten biggest clones make up more than 0.15%. Looked up from germline, CDR1 is KGHSH and CDR2 is LQKENI. CDR3 length equals 11 residues. The V end was cut by 6 bases, the J end by 6 bases, with 7 bases between. This chain links TRBV18 with TRBJ2-3; D gene uncertain. This receptor was obtained from a human donor in good health. Sequenced input: T cells isolated from PBMCs. The CDR3 reads CASSGGDTQYF. CDR3 DNA: TGTGCCAGCTCCGGTGGTGATACGCAGTATTTT.